This T cell receptor beta chain was identified in a study of cytomegalovirus exposure and HLA in healthy donors. Notes on the study in general: Associated with HLA alleles at 0.05 false discovery rate in a later analysis were around 15,000 TCR beta sequences. Accounts indicate the classifier identified cytomegalovirus status with strong specificity and sensitivity.

V lost 1 base, J lost 5 bases, and 8 bases lay in between. This CDR3 spans 13 amino acids. Germline V gene sequence: CDR1 MNHNS, CDR2 SASEGT. The PCR ran on 60 Vbeta and 13 Jbeta primers. In the source study's methods: Roughly 10 million shared chains were among the about 80 million unique TCR beta chains that a later analysis counted. The method was immunoSEQ multiplex PCR; TCRdb's version includes in-frame clones alone and lacks a portion of them. V and J calls and clone size come straight from that table; D and trimming were deduced from the DNA. The sample includes 150,000 to 200,000 clones, about 71% of them seen just once. Note on this clone: Its antigen is as yet unknown.

Sequences were obtained from PBMCs. The V and J genes are TRBV6-1 and TRBJ2-5, with unresolved D. The sequence came from a woman younger than 45 in good health and CMV-seronegative. The CDR3 DNA follows: TGTGCCAGCAGTGAAGGTACAGAGGAGACCCAGTACTTC. Its protein is CASSEGTEETQYF.